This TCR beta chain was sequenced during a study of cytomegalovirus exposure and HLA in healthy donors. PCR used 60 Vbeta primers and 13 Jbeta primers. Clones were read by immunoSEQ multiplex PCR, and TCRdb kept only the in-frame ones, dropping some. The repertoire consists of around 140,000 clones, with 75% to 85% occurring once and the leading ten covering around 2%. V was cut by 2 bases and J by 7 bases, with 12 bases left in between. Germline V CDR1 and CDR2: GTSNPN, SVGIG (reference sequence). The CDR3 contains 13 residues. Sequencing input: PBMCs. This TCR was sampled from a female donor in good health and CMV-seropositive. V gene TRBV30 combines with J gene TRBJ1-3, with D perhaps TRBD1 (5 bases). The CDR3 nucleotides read TGTGCCTGGAGTAGGGGTAATCATAACACCATATATTTT. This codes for CAWSRGNHNTIYF.